Each of the 17 T cell receptor beta chains below was sequenced from the same sample in a study of shared clonotypes between healthy human individuals. TCRdb's table, derived via immunoSEQ multiplex PCR, lists solely in-frame clones and lacks some. In the table there are 600,000 to 800,000 clones, around 77% of which are singletons. Sample: memory CD4+ T cells sorted from blood. Subset meaning: CD45RA-negative fraction. The receptors shown here come from a woman aged 30 to 39 in good health.

The CDR3 nucleotides are TGTGCCAGCTCATCCACGTCCGGGGGTGGCCAGCCCCAGCATTTT. It yields the protein CASSSTSGGGQPQHF. The chain couples TRBV18 to TRBJ1-5; D possibly corresponds to TRBD1 (5 bases). The CDR3 spans 15 residues. V was pared by 5 bases and J by 7 bases, with 18 bases between. Germline V gene data show CDR1 as KGHSH and CDR2 as LQKENI.

This clone has only a few counts. The chain combines TRBV11-2 with TRBJ2-3, with no clear D. Germline assignment: CDR1 SGHAT and CDR2 FQNNGV. This CDR3 has 12 residues. V lost 5 bases and J 2 bases, leaving 5 bases between the germline ends. The CDR3 DNA sequence: TGTGCCAGCAGCCACACCACAGATACGCAGTATTTT. Protein product: CASSHTTDTQYF.

The V gene is TRBV11-2, the J gene TRBJ2-3; no clear D gene. V lost 3 bases and J lost 6, with 4 bases in between. Germline V CDR1 and CDR2: SGHAT, FQNNGV. The CDR3 is made up of 11 amino acids. As DNA, the CDR3 is TGTGCCAGCAGCTTTAAGGATACGCAGTATTTT. Translating gives CASSFKDTQYF.

This clone was picked up many times. The chain carries TRBV28 and TRBJ2-4, with 9 bases that match TRBD2. Unmatched junction bases numbered 3, after V lost 1 base and J lost 2 bases. The germline CDR1 and CDR2 sequences are MDHEN and SYDVKM. The CDR3 spans 16 residues. CDR3 DNA: TGTGCCAGCAGTTTATTTGCGGGAGGGCCCAAAAACATTCAGTACTTC. Its protein is CASSLFAGGPKNIQYF.

The genes are TRBV5-5 and TRBJ2-7; tentatively, D is TRBD1 (5 bases). The germline gives CDR1 SGHKS, CDR2 YYEKEE (reference sequence). Trimming left V 2 bases short and J 2 bases short, with 11 bases between. The CDR3 loop spans 14 amino acids. CDR3 sequence: CASSFAGNPYEQYF. The CDR3 nucleotides read TGTGCCAGCAGCTTCGCAGGGAACCCCTACGAGCAGTACTTC.

In DNA form, the CDR3 reads TGTGCCAGCAGCTTAGGCCTTGGGGGGGGCACTGAAGCTTTCTTT. It encodes CASSLGLGGGTEAFF. J is TRBJ1-1 and V is TRBV13, with D possibly TRBD1 on 5 matching bases. CDR1 PRHDT and CDR2 FYEKMQ come from the germline V gene (reference sequence). Trimming removed 0 bases from V and 4 bases from J, with 12 bases in between. This CDR3 region has 15 residues. Full variable domain (remainder filled in from reference TRBV13 and TRBJ1-1): AAGVIQSPRHLIKEKRETATLKCYPIPRHDTVYWYQQGPGQDPQFLISFYEKMQSDKGSIPDRFSAQQFSDYHSELNMSSLELGDSALYFCASSLGLGGGTEAFFGQGTRLTVV.

This chain joins TRBV20-1 and TRBJ2-7, with unresolved D. Germline loops: CDR1 DFQATT, CDR2 SNEGSKA (reference sequence). CDR3 length equals 11 residues. V shed 5 bases and J shed 9 bases, with 14 bases lying between them. The CDR3 nucleotides read TGCAGTGCTTCCTTACGGGCAGGGCAGTACTTC. It specifies CSASLRAGQYF.

This clone has only a few counts. The rearrangement joins TRBV29-1 to TRBJ1-2; D possibly corresponds to TRBD1 (6 bases). The CDR3 runs to 12 residues. Trimming left V 7 bases short and J 3 bases short, with 12 bases between. CDR1 and CDR2 (germline): SQVTM, ANQGSEA. The CDR3 sequence is CSADDRHYGYTF. The CDR3 DNA is TGCAGCGCCGACGACAGGCACTATGGCTACACCTTC.

The chain uses TRBV5-1 and TRBJ2-7, with D maybe TRBD1 (6 bases). The CDR3 runs to 13 residues. V was shortened by 4 bases and J by 2 bases, with 10 bases between the two germline ends. The germline V gene encodes CDR1 SGHRS and CDR2 YFSETQ. Here the CDR3 DNA reads TGCGCCAGCAGCCCAAGACAGGCCTACGAGCAGTACTTC. Amino acids: CASSPRQAYEQYF.

The V gene is TRBV14, the J gene TRBJ1-2; TRBD1 aligns across 7 bases. Germline values: CDR1 SGHDN, CDR2 FVKESK. Germline trimming cut 4 bases from V and 7 bases from J; bases unmatched to any gene: 9. The CDR3 loop spans 14 amino acids. CDR3 in amino acids: CASSPRQGVGGYTF. The CDR3 nucleotides are TGTGCCAGCAGCCCTAGACAGGGTGTAGGTGGCTACACCTTC.

This clone was detected ten times or more. CDR3 sequence reads: CASSFSSTGELFF. In nucleotides, the CDR3 is TGTGCCAGCAGCTTCTCGAGCACCGGGGAGCTGTTTTTT. The chain links TRBV7-3 to TRBJ2-2; D not resolved. The CDR3 sequence is 13 residues long. Germline CDR1 is SGHTA and CDR2 is FQGTGA. The germline V and J ends were trimmed by 3 bases and 4 bases, with 6 bases remaining between them. Together with reference TRBV7-3 and TRBJ2-2, the CDR3 gives the full variable domain: GAGVSQTPSNKVTEKGKYVELRCDPISGHTALYWYRQSLGQGPEFLIYFQGTGAADDSGLPNDRFFAVRPEGSVSTLKIQRTERGDSAVYLCASSFSSTGELFFGEGSRLTVL.

V usage is TRBV11-2 and J usage is TRBJ1-2; D possibly corresponds to TRBD1 (5 bases). The ends were cut back, 4 bases at V and 3 bases at J, with 9 bases in the middle. Germline V gives CDR1 SGHAT, CDR2 FQNNGV. The CDR3 is made up of 13 amino acids. CDR3 in amino acids: CASSSEGYYGYTF. In DNA form, the CDR3 reads TGTGCCAGCAGCTCAGAGGGGTACTATGGCTACACCTTC.

The rearrangement links TRBV28 to TRBJ1-5, with D unresolved. The CDR3 extends over 15 amino acids. The germline CDR1 and CDR2 sequences are MDHEN and SYDVKM. Trimming pared 3 bases from V and 3 bases from J, leaving 12 bases between. CDR3 in DNA: TGTGCCAGCAGTTTCACGTTGGGGTACAATCAGCCCCAGCATTTT. Translation: CASSFTLGYNQPQHF.

V usage is TRBV9 and J usage is TRBJ1-4; weak D call: TRBD1 (6 bases). The CDR3 sequence is 18 residues long. Per the germline V gene, CDR1 is SGDLS and CDR2 is YYNGEE. V was cut by 1 base and J by 1 base, with 17 bases left in between. DNA for the CDR3: TGTGCCAGCAGCGTAAAACAGGGCGGGCTTGGAACTAATGAAAAACTGTTTTTT. The encoded protein is CASSVKQGGLGTNEKLFF.

The CDR3 region is CASRPGTGVRQPQHF. In nucleotides, the CDR3 is TGTGCCAGCAGACCCGGGACAGGGGTGCGTCAGCCCCAGCATTTT. This sequence joins TRBV7-2 and TRBJ1-5; 10 bases fit TRBD1. Germline CDR1 and CDR2: SGHTA and FQGNSA. The V and J ends lost 6 bases and 6 bases, in that order; junction bases with no gene match: 8. The CDR3 has 15 residues.

The rearrangement links TRBV19 to TRBJ2-7; D is undetermined. V was pared by 3 bases and J by 3 bases, with 27 bases between. Per the germline V gene, CDR1 is LNHDA and CDR2 is SQIVND (reference sequence). There are 19 residues in the CDR3. The CDR3 reads CASSISEGWGAGTNYEQYF. The CDR3 DNA reads as TGTGCCAGTAGTATTTCGGAAGGCTGGGGTGCTGGCACCAACTACGAGCAGTACTTC.

The CDR3 DNA reads as TGTGCCAGCAGTGCCTCCAGGATGGGGACGACCGCAGATACGCAGTATTTT. Residues: CASSASRMGTTADTQYF. V is TRBV28 and J is TRBJ2-3; D might be TRBD1 or TRBD2, each matching 5 bases. This CDR3 has 17 residues. V lost 5 bases and J 4 bases, leaving 22 bases between the germline ends. Per the germline V gene, CDR1 is MDHEN and CDR2 is SYDVKM.